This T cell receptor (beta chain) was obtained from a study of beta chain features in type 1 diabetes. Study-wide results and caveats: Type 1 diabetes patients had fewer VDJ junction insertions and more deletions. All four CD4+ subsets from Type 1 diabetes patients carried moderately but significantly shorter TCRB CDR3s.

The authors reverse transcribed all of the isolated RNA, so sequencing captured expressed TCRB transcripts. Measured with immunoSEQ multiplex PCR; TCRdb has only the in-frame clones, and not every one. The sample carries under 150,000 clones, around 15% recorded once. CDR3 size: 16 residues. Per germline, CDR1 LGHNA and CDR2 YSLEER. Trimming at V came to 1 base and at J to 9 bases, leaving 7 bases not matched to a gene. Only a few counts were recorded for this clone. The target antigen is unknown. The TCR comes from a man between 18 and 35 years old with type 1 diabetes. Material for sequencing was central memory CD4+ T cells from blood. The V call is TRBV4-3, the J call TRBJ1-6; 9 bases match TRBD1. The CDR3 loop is CASSQAEQGAFSPLHF. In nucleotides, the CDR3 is TGCGCCAGCAGCCAAGCTGAACAGGGGGCTTTTTCACCCCTCCACTTT.